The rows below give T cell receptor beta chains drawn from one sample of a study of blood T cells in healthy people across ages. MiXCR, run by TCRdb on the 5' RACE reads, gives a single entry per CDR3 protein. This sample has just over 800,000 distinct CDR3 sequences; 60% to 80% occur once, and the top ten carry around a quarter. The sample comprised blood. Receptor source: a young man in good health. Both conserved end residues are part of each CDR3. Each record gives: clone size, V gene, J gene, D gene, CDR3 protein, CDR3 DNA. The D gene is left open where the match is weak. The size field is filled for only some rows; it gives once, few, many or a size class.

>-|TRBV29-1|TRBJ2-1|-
CSVDISGFDEQFF
TGCAGCGTTGATATCAGCGGCTTTGATGAGCAGTTCTTC
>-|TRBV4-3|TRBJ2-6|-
CASSQGTRQANVLTF
TGCGCCAGCAGCCAGGGTACCCGACAGGCCAACGTCCTGACTTTC
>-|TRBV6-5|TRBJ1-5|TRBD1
CASSSMATGERNQPQHF
TGTGCCAGCAGTTCTATGGCGACAGGGGAGAGGAATCAGCCCCAGCATTTT
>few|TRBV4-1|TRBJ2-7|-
CASSQDVTSYEQYF
TGCGCCAGCAGCCAAGATGTGACCTCCTACGAGCAGTACTTC
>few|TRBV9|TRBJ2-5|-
CASSAGGSRGPQETQYF
TGTGCCAGCAGCGCCGGAGGTTCTCGGGGACCCCAAGAGACCCAGTACTTC
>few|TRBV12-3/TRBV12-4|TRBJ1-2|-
CASTPGAHTNYGYTF
TGTGCCAGCACTCCAGGGGCCCACACCAACTATGGCTACACCTTC
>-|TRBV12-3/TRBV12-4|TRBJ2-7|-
CASSYSMSYEQYF
TGTGCCAGCAGTTACAGTATGTCCTACGAGCAGTACTTC
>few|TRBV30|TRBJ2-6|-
CAGEGPSGANVLTF
TGTGCCGGAGAGGGACCTTCAGGGGCCAACGTCCTGACTTTC
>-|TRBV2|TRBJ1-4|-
CASSPQGALNEKLFF
TGTGCCAGCAGCCCGCAAGGGGCCCTAAATGAAAAACTGTTTTTT
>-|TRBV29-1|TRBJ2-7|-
CGVSGVQGRSYEQYF
TGCGGCGTATCCGGAGTACAGGGCCGATCCTACGAGCAGTACTTC
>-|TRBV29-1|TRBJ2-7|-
CSVGVNSYEQYF
TGCAGCGTTGGGGTCAACTCCTACGAGCAGTACTTC
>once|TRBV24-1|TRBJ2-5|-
CATSDSLRYQGTQYF
TGTGCCACCAGTGATTCCCTTAGGTACCAAGGGACCCAGTACTTC
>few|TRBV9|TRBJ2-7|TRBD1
CASSSSRDRGGDYEQYF
TGTGCCAGCAGCTCGTCCCGGGACAGGGGAGGCGACTACGAGCAGTACTTC
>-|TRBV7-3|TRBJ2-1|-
CASSLLSRAYNEQFF
TGTGCCAGCAGCTTATTATCCAGGGCCTACAATGAGCAGTTCTTC
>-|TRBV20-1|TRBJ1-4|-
CSARVNGRDGEKLFF
TGCAGTGCTAGAGTAAACGGCAGGGATGGTGAAAAACTGTTTTTT
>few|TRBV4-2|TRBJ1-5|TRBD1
CASGPGGRQPQHF
TGTGCCAGCGGCCCAGGGGGAAGACAGCCCCAGCATTTT
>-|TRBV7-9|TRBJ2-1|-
CASSYLAKYNEQFF
TGTGCCAGCAGCTACCTAGCGAAGTACAATGAGCAGTTCTTC
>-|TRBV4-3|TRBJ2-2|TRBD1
CASSQRRTGQRGELFF
TGCGCCAGCAGCCAGAGAAGGACAGGTCAACGGGGGGAGCTGTTTTTT
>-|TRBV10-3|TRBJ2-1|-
CASKVGGQEQFF
TGTGCCTCCAAGGTGGGGGGGCAGGAGCAGTTCTTC
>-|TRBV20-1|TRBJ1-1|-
CSAIDGLADEAFF
TGCAGTGCAATTGACGGCCTGGCGGATGAAGCTTTCTTT
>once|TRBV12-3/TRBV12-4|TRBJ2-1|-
CASSTGTANEQFF
TGTGCCAGCAGTACCGGGACCGCGAATGAGCAGTTCTTC
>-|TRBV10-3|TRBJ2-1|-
CAISPGRPANEQFF
TGTGCCATCAGCCCCGGACGGCCGGCCAATGAGCAGTTCTTC
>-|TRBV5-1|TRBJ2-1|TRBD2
CASSSEAGGREQFF
TGCGCCAGCAGCTCCGAAGCGGGGGGGCGTGAGCAGTTCTTC
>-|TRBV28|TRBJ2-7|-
CASRSAVRIHEQYF
TGTGCCAGCAGGTCGGCGGTGCGGATCCACGAGCAGTACTTC
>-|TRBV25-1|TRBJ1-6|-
CASSRAGDSPLHF
TGTGCCAGCAGTAGGGCAGGGGATTCACCCCTCCACTTT
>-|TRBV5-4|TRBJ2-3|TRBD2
CASSLDLAGAALSTQYF
TGTGCCAGCAGCTTGGATCTAGCGGGGGCGGCCCTGAGTACGCAGTATTTT
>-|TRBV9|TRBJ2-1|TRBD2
CASSTSGGPGEQFF
TGTGCCAGCAGTACTAGCGGGGGCCCCGGGGAGCAGTTCTTC
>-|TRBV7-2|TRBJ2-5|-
CASRKQETQYF
TGTGCCAGCAGAAAACAAGAGACCCAGTACTTC
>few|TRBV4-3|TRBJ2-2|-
CASSQDSANTGELFF
TGCGCCAGCAGCCAAGATTCCGCTAACACCGGGGAGCTGTTTTTT
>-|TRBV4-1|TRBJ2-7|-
CASSQDQIEGEQYF
TGCGCCAGCAGCCAAGATCAAATTGAAGGCGAGCAGTACTTC
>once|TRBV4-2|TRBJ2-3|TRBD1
CASSQGGPGGWDTQYF
TGTGCCAGCAGCCAAGGAGGGCCAGGGGGTTGGGATACGCAGTATTTT